This T cell receptor (beta chain) emerged from a study of cytomegalovirus exposure and HLA in healthy donors. Study-level results: In an earlier analysis, about 87% or about 30%: the productive usage of most TCR beta V segments. CMV antigen specificity of three CMV-associated chains was confirmed in vitro.

Between the trimmed V and J ends, which lost 8 bases and 0 bases, there was a span of 7 bases. CDR1 MDHEN and CDR2 SYDVKM come from the germline V gene. The CDR3 runs to 12 residues. In this sample, this clone turned up a few times. Antigen unknown. Primers: 60 Vbeta forward and 13 Jbeta reverse. Sequencing was performed with immunoSEQ multiplex PCR; in TCRdb, only in-frame clones are kept and a portion is missing. The data contain just over 200,000 clones, approximately 79% of them seen just once; the ten biggest clones take up around 1.7%. This rearrangement joins TRBV28 to TRBJ1-1; D gene uncertain. Sequencing input: PBMCs. The TCR was taken from a man in his fifties in good health and CMV-seronegative. The CDR3 sequence is CASSILNTEAFF. The CDR3 nucleotides read TGTGCCAGCTCCATTCTGAACACTGAAGCTTTCTTT.